The TCR beta chain described here comes from a study of blood T cell repertoires in COVID-19 (dated by TCRdb to about 2020). As for the study more broadly: Collaborator samples came from the United States, Italy and Spain and covered acute and convalescent phases of COVID-19. The prospective study material was composed of cDNA or gDNA derived from T cells, B-cell-depleted T cells, or PBMCs. The dataset comprised deeply sampled blood TCRbeta repertoires from subjects exposed to, actively infected with, or recovered from COVID-19. A freely available public database, intended as a resource for researchers studying the immune response to SARS-CoV-2, is where the repertoires were released. Samples were obtained from the ongoing ImmuneRACE study (first 160 participants) and from over 1,000 subjects provided by 6 global collaborators. Sample metadata almost always included a de-identified subject ID, COVID-19 status, age in years and sex. HLA class I and class II types, where available, came from metadata supplied by the sample provider rather than from assay-based typing. The full study reports these points: The amount of clinical and demographic metadata varied by source and participant and was provided uncurated.

The CDR3 measures 15 amino acids from cysteine to phenylalanine. Just the 45-base CDR3 DNA is kept, in frame starting at base 1. Per the germline V gene, SGHTA is the CDR1 and FQGTGA is the CDR2. At the junction V is shortened by 4 bases and J by 2 bases; bases outside the gene matches: 2. Participants in the prospective study were aged roughly 18 to 100 years, lived in over 20 United States geographic areas, and enrolled through a virtual design. To assign participants to cohorts, the prospective study relied on clinical history that participants themselves reported in a screening survey and a study questionnaire. Exposed participants had been in contact with someone with a PCR-confirmed or clinician-diagnosed COVID-19 case within 2 weeks of study entry. Mobile phlebotomists in the prospective study collected whole blood, serum and a nasopharyngeal or oropharyngeal swab from every participant. Over a roughly 2-month period, participants in the prospective study had the option of providing additional blood draws and questionnaires. Before DNA extraction, prospective study blood samples were shipped either frozen or at room temperature.

Comments on this clone: No antigen is known for it. No clone much larger than this one lies a single base away; base qualities are absent.

TCRbeta CDR3 regions were amplified from genomic DNA by means of the immunoSEQ Assay, a bias-controlled multiplex PCR. The original pipeline was this. The number of nucleated cells in each sample was estimated from the amplification of reference gene primers within the assay. To quantify the absolute abundance of each unique TCRbeta CDR3 rearrangement, sequence reads were collapsed and filtered. For each sample, productive Simpson clonality was calculated as the square root of Simpson's diversity index across productive rearrangements. The clones in this table, taken by TCRdb from immuneACCESS, are in-frame only. Not every clone is retained; where verified, under half of the shortfall comes from an unresolved V gene, and the cause of the rest is unknown. The D gene and trimming were derived from the DNA, and the V and J assignments and clone size from that table. This sample holds approximately 270,000 clones; 91% were observed only once. The biggest ten clones account for about 3% of the sample.

The V gene is TRBV7-3 and the J gene is TRBJ2-1, and TRBD1 aligns with 10 junction nucleotides. The sample taken for sequencing was PBMCs or T cells enriched from blood (not recorded which). The receptor was derived from a man aged 40-50 years who had been exposed to COVID-19. Here is the DNA: TGTGCCAGCAGCTCGGGACAGGGGACCTACAATGAGCAGTTCTTC. It encodes CASSSGQGTYNEQFF.